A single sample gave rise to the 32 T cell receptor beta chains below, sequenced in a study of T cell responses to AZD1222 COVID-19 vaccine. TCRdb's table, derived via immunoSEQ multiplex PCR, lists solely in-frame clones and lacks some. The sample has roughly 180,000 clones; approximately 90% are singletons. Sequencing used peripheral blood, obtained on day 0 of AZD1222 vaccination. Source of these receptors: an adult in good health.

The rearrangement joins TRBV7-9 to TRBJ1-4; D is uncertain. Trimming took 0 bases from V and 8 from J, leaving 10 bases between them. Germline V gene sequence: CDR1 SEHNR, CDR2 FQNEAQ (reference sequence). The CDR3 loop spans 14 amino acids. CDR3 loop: CASSLAAPREKLFF. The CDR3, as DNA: TGTGCCAGCAGCTTAGCCGCCCCGAGGGAAAAACTGTTTTTT.

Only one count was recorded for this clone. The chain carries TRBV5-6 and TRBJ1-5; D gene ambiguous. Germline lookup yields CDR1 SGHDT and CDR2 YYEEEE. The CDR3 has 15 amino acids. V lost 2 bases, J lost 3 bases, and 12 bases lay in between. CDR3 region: CASSFSPGNNQPQHF. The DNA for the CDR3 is TGTGCCAGCAGCTTTTCACCTGGGAACAATCAGCCCCAGCATTTT.

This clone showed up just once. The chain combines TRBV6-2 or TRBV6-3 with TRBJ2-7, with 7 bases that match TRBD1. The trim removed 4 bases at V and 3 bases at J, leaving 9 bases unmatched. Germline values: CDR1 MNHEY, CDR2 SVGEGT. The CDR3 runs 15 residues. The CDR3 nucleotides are TGTGCCAGCAGTTTTGACCGGGACAGAGTCTACGAGCAGTACTTC. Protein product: CASSFDRDRVYEQYF.

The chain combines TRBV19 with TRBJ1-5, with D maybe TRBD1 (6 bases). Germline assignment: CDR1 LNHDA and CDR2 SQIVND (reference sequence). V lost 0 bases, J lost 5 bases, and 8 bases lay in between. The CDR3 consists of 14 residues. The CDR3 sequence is CASSIEQGHQPQHF. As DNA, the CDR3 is TGTGCCAGTAGTATAGAACAGGGTCATCAGCCCCAGCATTTT.

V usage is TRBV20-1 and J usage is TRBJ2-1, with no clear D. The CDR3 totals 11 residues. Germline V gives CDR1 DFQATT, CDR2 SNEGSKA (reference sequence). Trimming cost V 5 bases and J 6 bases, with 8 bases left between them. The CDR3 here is CSAERSNEQFF. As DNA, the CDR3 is TGCAGTGCTGAGAGGAGCAATGAGCAGTTCTTC.

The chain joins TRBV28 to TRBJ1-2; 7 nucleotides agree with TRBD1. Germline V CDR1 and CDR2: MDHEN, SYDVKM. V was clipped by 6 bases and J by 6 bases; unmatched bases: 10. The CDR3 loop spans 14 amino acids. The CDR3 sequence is CASRKTGLGNGYTF. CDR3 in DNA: TGTGCCAGCAGAAAGACAGGGCTGGGCAATGGCTACACCTTC.

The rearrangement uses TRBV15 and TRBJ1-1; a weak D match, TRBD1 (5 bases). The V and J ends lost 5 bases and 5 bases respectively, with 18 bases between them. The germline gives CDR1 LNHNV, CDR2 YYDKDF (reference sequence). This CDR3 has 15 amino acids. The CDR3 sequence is CATSGGRTVSTEAFF. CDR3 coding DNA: TGTGCCACCAGCGGGGGACGAACCGTGAGTACTGAAGCTTTCTTT.

Here the CDR3 DNA reads TGTGCCAGTAGTATCTGGGCTTCAGCTGGAAACACCATATATTTT. Translated, it gives CASSIWASAGNTIYF. This rearrangement joins TRBV19 to TRBJ1-3; D ambiguous. Trimming removed 3 bases from V and 2 bases from J, with 11 bases in between. This CDR3 has 15 amino acids. The germline gives CDR1 LNHDA, CDR2 SQIVND (reference sequence).

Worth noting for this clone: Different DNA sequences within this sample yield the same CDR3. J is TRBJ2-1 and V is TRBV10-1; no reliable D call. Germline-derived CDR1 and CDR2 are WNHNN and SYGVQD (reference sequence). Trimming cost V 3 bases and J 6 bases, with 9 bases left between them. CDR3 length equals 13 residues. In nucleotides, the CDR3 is TGCGCCAGCAGTGAAGGGATAGTCAATGAGCAGTTCTTC. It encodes CASSEGIVNEQFF.

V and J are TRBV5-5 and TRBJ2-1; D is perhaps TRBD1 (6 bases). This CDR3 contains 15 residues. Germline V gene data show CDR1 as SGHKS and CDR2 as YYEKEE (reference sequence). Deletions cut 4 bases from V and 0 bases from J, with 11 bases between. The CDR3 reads CASSHQGSSYNEQFF. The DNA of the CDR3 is TGTGCCAGCAGCCATCAGGGGAGCTCCTACAATGAGCAGTTCTTC.

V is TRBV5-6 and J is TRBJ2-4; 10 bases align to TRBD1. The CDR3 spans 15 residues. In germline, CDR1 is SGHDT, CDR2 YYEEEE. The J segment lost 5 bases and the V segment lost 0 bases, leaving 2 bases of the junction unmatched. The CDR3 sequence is CASSLAGQGQNIQYF. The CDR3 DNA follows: TGTGCCAGCAGCTTGGCGGGACAGGGGCAAAACATTCAGTACTTC.

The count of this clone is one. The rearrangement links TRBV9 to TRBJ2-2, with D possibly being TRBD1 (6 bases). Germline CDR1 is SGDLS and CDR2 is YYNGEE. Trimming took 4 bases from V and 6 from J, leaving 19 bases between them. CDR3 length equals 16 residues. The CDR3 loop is CASSSPRDNPPGELFF. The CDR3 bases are TGTGCCAGCAGCTCCCCCCGGGACAATCCCCCCGGGGAGCTGTTTTTT.

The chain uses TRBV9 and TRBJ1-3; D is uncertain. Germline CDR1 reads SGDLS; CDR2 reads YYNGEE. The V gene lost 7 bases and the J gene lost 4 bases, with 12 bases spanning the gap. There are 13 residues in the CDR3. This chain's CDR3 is CASGSGSGNTIYF. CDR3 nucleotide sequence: TGTGCCAGCGGCTCCGGGTCCGGAAACACCATATATTTT. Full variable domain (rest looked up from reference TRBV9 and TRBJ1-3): DSGVTQTPKHLITATGQRVTLRCSPRSGDLSVYWYQQSLDQGLQFLIQYYNGEERAKGNILERFSAQQFPDLHSELNLSSLELGDSALYFCASGSGSGNTIYFGEGSWLTVV.

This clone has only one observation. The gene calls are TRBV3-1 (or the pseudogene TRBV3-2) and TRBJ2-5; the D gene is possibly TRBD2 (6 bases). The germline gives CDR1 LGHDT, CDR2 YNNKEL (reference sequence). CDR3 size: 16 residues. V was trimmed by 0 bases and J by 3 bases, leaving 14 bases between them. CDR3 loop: CASSQERQPGEETQYF. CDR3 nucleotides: TGTGCCAGCAGCCAAGAGCGGCAGCCGGGGGAAGAGACCCAGTACTTC.

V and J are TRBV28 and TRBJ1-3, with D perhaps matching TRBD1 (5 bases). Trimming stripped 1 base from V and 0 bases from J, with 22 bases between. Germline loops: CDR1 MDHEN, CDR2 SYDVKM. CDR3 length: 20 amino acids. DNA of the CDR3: TGTGCCAGCAGTTTATTAGGGACGGAGCGTCAAACTAACTCTGGAAACACCATATATTTT. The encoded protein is CASSLLGTERQTNSGNTIYF.

CDR3 nucleotide sequence: TGTGCCAGCAGTTTGGTCGCGACGCGGAATGAGCAGTTCTTC. Protein sequence: CASSLVATRNEQFF. J is TRBJ2-1 and V is TRBV27; no firm D call. V was shortened by 3 bases and J by 7 bases, with 13 bases between the two germline ends. Looked up from germline, CDR1 is MNHEY and CDR2 is SMNVEV (reference sequence). The CDR3 sequence is 14 residues long.

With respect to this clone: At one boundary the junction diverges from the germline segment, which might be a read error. The CDR3, as DNA: TGTGCCTGGAGTGCCCAGGACAGGGGGATCTTC. It encodes CAWSAQDRGIF. V usage is TRBV30 and J usage is TRBJ2-7; 10 positions agree with TRBD1. Germline V gives CDR1 GTSNPN, CDR2 SVGIG (reference sequence). This CDR3 is built from 11 residues.

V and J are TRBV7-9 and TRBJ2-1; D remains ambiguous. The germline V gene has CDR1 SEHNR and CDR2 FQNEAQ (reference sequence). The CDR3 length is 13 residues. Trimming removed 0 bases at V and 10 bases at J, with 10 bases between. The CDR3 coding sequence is TGTGCCAGCAGCTTAGCGAGAGAGAGAGAGCAGTTCTTC. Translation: CASSLAREREQFF.

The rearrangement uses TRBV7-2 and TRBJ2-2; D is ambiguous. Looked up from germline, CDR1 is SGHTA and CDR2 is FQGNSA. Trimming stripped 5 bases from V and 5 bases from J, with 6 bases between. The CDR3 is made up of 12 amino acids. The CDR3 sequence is CASSLRTGELFF. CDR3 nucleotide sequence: TGTGCCAGCAGCCTTCGTACCGGGGAGCTGTTTTTT.

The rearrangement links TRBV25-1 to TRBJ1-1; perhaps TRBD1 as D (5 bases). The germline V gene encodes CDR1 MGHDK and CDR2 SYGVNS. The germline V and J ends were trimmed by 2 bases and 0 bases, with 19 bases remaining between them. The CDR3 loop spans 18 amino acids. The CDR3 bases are TGTGCCAGCAGTGAAAGTTTTATTACAGGTCCCTTGAACACTGAAGCTTTCTTT. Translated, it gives CASSESFITGPLNTEAFF.

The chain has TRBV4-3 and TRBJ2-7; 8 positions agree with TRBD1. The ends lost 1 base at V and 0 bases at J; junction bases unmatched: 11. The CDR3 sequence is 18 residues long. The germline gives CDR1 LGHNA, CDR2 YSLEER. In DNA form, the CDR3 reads TGCGCCAGCAGCCAAGCCGCGTATCAGGGGGCCAACTCCTACGAGCAGTACTTC. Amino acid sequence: CASSQAAYQGANSYEQYF.

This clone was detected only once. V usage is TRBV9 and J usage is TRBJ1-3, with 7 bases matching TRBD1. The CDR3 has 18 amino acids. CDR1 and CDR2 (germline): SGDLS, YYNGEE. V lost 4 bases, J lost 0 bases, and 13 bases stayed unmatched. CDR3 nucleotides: TGTGCCAGCAGCTCGCCACAGGGGATTAATAACTCTGGAAACACCATATATTTT. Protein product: CASSSPQGINNSGNTIYF.

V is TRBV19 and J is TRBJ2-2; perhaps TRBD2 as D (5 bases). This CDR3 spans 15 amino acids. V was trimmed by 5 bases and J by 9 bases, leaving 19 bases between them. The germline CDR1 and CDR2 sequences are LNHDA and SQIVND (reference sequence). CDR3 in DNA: TGTGCCAGTAGTTTCCAGAGGGAACCGGCGAGGGAGCTGTTTTTT. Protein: CASSFQREPARELFF. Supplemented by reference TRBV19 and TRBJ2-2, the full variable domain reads DGGITQSPKYLFRKEGQNVTLSCEQNLNHDAMYWYRQDPGQGLRLIYYSQIVNDFQKGDIAEGYSVSREKKESFPLTVTSAQKNPTAFYLCASSFQREPARELFFGEGSRLTVL.

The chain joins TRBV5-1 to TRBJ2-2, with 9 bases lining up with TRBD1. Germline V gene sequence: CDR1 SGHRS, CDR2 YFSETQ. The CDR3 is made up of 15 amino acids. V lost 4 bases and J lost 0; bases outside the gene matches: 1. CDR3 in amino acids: CASSRTGANTGELFF. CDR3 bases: TGCGCCAGCAGCCGGACAGGGGCGAACACCGGGGAGCTGTTTTTT.

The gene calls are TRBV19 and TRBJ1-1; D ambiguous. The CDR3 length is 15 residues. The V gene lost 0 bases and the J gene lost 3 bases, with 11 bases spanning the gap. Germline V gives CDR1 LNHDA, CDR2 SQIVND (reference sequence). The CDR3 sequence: CASSIDSLGDTEAFF. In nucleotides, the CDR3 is TGTGCCAGTAGTATAGACAGCCTCGGGGACACTGAAGCTTTCTTT.

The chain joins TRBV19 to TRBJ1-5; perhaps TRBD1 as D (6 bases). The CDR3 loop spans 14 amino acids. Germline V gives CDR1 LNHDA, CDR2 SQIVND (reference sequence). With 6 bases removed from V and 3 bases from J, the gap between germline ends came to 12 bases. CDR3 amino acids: CASRETGLNQPQHF. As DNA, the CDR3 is TGTGCCAGTAGAGAAACAGGGCTCAATCAGCCCCAGCATTTT.

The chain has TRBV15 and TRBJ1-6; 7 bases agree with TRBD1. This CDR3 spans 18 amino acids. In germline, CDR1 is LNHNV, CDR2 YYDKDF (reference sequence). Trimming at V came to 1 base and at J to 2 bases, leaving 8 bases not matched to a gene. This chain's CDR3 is CATSRGRQGGTYNSPLHF. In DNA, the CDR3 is TGTGCCACCAGCAGAGGAAGACAGGGTGGAACCTATAATTCACCCCTCCACTTT.

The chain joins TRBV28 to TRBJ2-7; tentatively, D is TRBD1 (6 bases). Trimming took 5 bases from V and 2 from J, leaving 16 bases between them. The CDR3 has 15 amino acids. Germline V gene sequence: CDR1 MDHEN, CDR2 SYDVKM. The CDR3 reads CASSDPTGPTYEQYF. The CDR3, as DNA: TGTGCCAGCAGTGACCCCACAGGGCCGACCTACGAGCAGTACTTC.

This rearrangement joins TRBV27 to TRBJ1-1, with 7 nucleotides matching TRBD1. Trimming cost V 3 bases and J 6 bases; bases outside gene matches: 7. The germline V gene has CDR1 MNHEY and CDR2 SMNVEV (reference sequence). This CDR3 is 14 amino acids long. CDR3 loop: CASSFGQGDAEAFF. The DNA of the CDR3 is TGTGCCAGCAGTTTTGGGCAGGGGGACGCTGAAGCTTTCTTT.

This CDR3 is CASSQEVSYTGELFF. The CDR3 bases are TGTGCCAGCAGCCAAGAGGTTTCCTACACCGGGGAGCTGTTTTTT. The chain recombines TRBV3-1 (or the pseudogene TRBV3-2) with TRBJ2-2; D unclear. The CDR3 has 15 residues. The V and J ends lost 0 bases and 3 bases respectively, with 8 bases between them. In germline, CDR1 is LGHDT, CDR2 YNNKEL (reference sequence).

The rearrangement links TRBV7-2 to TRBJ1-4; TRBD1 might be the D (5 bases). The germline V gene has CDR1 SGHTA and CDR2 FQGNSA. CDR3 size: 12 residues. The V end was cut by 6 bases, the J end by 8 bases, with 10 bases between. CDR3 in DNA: TGTGCCAGCAGAGGGGATGAAGAAAAACTGTTTTTT. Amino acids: CASRGDEEKLFF.

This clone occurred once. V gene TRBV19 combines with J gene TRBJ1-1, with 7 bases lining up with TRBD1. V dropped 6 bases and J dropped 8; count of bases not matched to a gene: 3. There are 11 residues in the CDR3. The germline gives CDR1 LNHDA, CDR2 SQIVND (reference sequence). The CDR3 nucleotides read TGTGCCAGTAGGCAACAGGGGGAAGCTTTCTTT. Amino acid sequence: CASRQQGEAFF.